These 32 T cell receptor beta chains share one sample of origin, sequenced in a study of cytomegalovirus exposure and HLA in healthy donors. Use of 60 Vbeta and 13 Jbeta primers characterized the PCR. The assay was immunoSEQ multiplex PCR, and TCRdb's table has in-frame clones only and misses some. The data contain tens of thousands of clones, roughly 80% of them singletons. Sequencing was done on a sample of PBMCs. These receptors were collected from a woman under 40 in good health and CMV-seronegative.

This clone was seen a single time. V usage is TRBV18 and J usage is TRBJ1-1; no clear D gene. Per the germline V gene, CDR1 is KGHSH and CDR2 is LQKENI. Trimming pared 3 bases from V and 2 bases from J, leaving 10 bases between. This CDR3 is 14 amino acids long. The CDR3 region has the DNA TGTGCCAGCTCACCCGTCGAAGCCAACACTGAAGCTTTCTTT. Translated, it gives CASSPVEANTEAFF.

A single count supports this clone. The V call is TRBV7-2, the J call TRBJ2-3; 7 bases fit TRBD1. Trimming at V came to 0 bases and at J to 10 bases, leaving 1 base not matched to a gene. The CDR3 contains 12 residues. Germline V CDR1 and CDR2: SGHTA, FQGNSA. CDR3 sequence reads: CASSLAQGAQYF. CDR3 in DNA: TGTGCCAGCAGCTTAGCGCAGGGGGCGCAGTATTTT.

V gene TRBV2 combines with J gene TRBJ1-2; 8 bases align to TRBD1. Per the germline V gene, CDR1 is SNHLY and CDR2 is FYNNEI. This CDR3 contains 16 residues. V was clipped by 0 bases and J by 6 bases; unmatched bases: 9. The CDR3 is CASSEAVWTGTNGYTF. DNA for the CDR3: TGTGCCAGCAGTGAAGCTGTGTGGACAGGGACCAATGGCTACACCTTC.

The chain couples TRBV4-1 to TRBJ1-4; no firm D call. The CDR3 runs to 15 residues. Trimming took off 4 bases at V and 6 bases at J, with 15 bases between the two ends. The germline V gene encodes CDR1 MGHRA and CDR2 YSYEKL. In DNA form, the CDR3 reads TGCGCCAGCAGCCTCTTCGGGTCTTTCGATGAAAAACTGTTTTTT. Its protein product is CASSLFGSFDEKLFF.

The rearrangement links TRBV2 to TRBJ2-7, with unresolved D. Germline lookup yields CDR1 SNHLY and CDR2 FYNNEI. The CDR3 length is 13 residues. V dropped 5 bases and J dropped 3 bases, with 11 bases sitting between them. In nucleotides, the CDR3 is TGTGCCAGCAGTCATAGAATAAACTACGAGCAGTACGTC. This codes for CASSHRINYEQYV.

The J gene is TRBJ2-2, the V gene TRBV10-1; 7 bases fit TRBD1. With V trimmed by 6 bases and J by 6 bases, 10 bases remained unmatched. Germline lookup yields CDR1 WNHNN and CDR2 SYGVQD (reference sequence). The CDR3 contains 15 residues. The CDR3 is CASSPTDRRAGELFF. The CDR3 nucleotides read TGCGCCAGCAGCCCTACGGACAGGAGAGCCGGGGAGCTGTTTTTT.

V usage is TRBV2 and J usage is TRBJ2-2, with TRBD1 identical over 7 bases. The V gene's germline CDR1 is SNHLY and CDR2 FYNNEI. Germline trimming cut 5 bases from V and 6 bases from J; bases unmatched to any gene: 3. This CDR3 is 13 amino acids long. CDR3 in DNA: TGTGCCAGCAGTTTTCAGGGGGCCGGGGAGCTGTTTTTT. It is translated as CASSFQGAGELFF.

The CDR3 sequence is CASSRPRGQPSPETQYF. CDR3 coding DNA: TGTGCCAGCAGCCGCCCTCGAGGACAGCCGTCCCCGGAGACCCAGTACTTC. This rearrangement joins TRBV11-3 to TRBJ2-5; D perhaps matches TRBD1 (6 bases). The CDR3 spans 17 residues. The V and J ends lost 5 bases and 5 bases respectively, with 24 bases between them. Germline V lookup: CDR1 SGHNT, CDR2 YENEEA. Together with reference TRBV11-3 and TRBJ2-5, the CDR3 gives the full variable domain: EAGVVQSPRYKIIEKKQPVAFWCNPISGHNTLYWYLQNLGQGPELLIRYENEEAVDDSQLPKDRFSAERLKGVDSTLKIQPAELGDSAVYLCASSRPRGQPSPETQYFGPGTRLLVL.

V usage is TRBV4-2 and J usage is TRBJ2-7; D is undetermined. From germline, CDR1 is LGHNA and CDR2 YNFKEQ. The CDR3 has 14 amino acids. The V gene lost 0 bases and the J gene lost 5 bases, with 11 bases spanning the gap. The CDR3 DNA reads TGTGCCAGCAGCCAAGACGGGTTCGGCGACGAGCAGTACGTC. Translation: CASSQDGFGDEQYV.

V gene TRBV7-8 combines with J gene TRBJ2-7; TRBD1 matches at 12 bases. Germline V gene sequence: CDR1 SGHVS, CDR2 FQNEAQ. The CDR3 contains 15 residues. The J segment lost 4 bases and the V segment lost 2 bases, leaving 3 bases of the junction unmatched. The CDR3 here is CASSLWDRGRYEQYF. The CDR3 nucleotides read TGTGCCAGCAGCTTATGGGACAGGGGGCGGTACGAGCAGTACTTC.

This rearrangement joins TRBV5-8 to TRBJ2-2, with 10 bases matching TRBD2. The CDR3 is made up of 17 amino acids. Germline CDR1 and CDR2: SGHTS and YDEGEE. The V segment lost 0 bases and the J segment 5 bases; nucleotides outside the gene matches: 7. Here the CDR3 reads CASSLEVAGGKTGELFF. CDR3 sequence (DNA): TGTGCCAGCAGCTTGGAGGTAGCGGGGGGAAAAACCGGGGAGCTGTTTTTT.

This clone occurred once. V is TRBV5-6 and J is TRBJ1-5; D is perhaps TRBD1 (5 bases). This CDR3 has 16 residues. The V end lost 0 bases, the J end lost 0 bases, and 10 bases lay between the germline ends. The germline V gene has CDR1 SGHDT and CDR2 YYEEEE. The CDR3: CASSLGQSYSNQPQHF. The CDR3 DNA reads as TGTGCCAGCAGCTTGGGACAGTCTTATAGCAATCAGCCCCAGCATTTT.

For this clone: Other DNA sequences in the sample encode the same CDR3. J is TRBJ1-1 and V is TRBV27, with TRBD1 as a possible D gene (5 bases). Between the trimmed V and J ends, which lost 6 bases and 5 bases, there was a span of 22 bases. Germline V gene sequence: CDR1 MNHEY, CDR2 SMNVEV (reference sequence). The CDR3 runs to 16 residues. The CDR3 nucleotides are TGTGCCAGCAGCAACCGGGGCGGGAGGGGAGGGACTGAAGCTTTCTTT. Its translation is CASSNRGGRGGTEAFF.

The rearrangement links TRBV19 to TRBJ2-6; D is uncertain. Germline V lookup: CDR1 LNHDA, CDR2 SQIVND (reference sequence). This CDR3 contains 15 residues. V dropped 7 bases and J dropped 4 bases, with 14 bases sitting between them. The CDR3 nucleotides are TGTGCCAGTAAATGGTCGAGTACGGGGGCCAACGTCCTGACTTTC. Amino acids: CASKWSSTGANVLTF.

J is TRBJ2-1 and V is TRBV19; perhaps TRBD2 as D (6 bases). Germline assignment: CDR1 LNHDA and CDR2 SQIVND (reference sequence). V lost 2 bases, J lost 4 bases, and 12 bases lay in between. CDR3 size: 15 residues. Written as DNA, the CDR3 is TGTGCCAGTAGTATACGTAGCGGCACGTACAATGAGCAGTTCTTC. Its protein product is CASSIRSGTYNEQFF. Full variable domain (remainder filled in from reference TRBV19 and TRBJ2-1): DGGITQSPKYLFRKEGQNVTLSCEQNLNHDAMYWYRQDPGQGLRLIYYSQIVNDFQKGDIAEGYSVSREKKESFPLTVTSAQKNPTAFYLCASSIRSGTYNEQFFGPGTRLTVL.

J is TRBJ2-2 and V is TRBV6-4; TRBD1 might be the D (6 bases). The V end lost 6 bases, the J end lost 1 base, and 15 bases lay between the germline ends. From germline, CDR1 is MRHNA and CDR2 SNTAGT. The CDR3 consists of 16 residues. CDR3 amino acids: CASSQEGTLNTGELFF. The CDR3 region has the DNA TGTGCCAGCAGCCAAGAAGGGACACTGAACACCGGGGAGCTGTTTTTT.

The CDR3 is CASTSTGLRRYGYTF. Written as DNA, the CDR3 is TGTGCCAGTACTTCGACCGGGCTCCGGAGGTATGGCTACACCTTC. The rearrangement uses TRBV19 and TRBJ1-2; D uncertain. Germline V gene sequence: CDR1 LNHDA, CDR2 SQIVND (reference sequence). The CDR3 contains 15 residues. V was shortened by 7 bases and J by 5 bases, with 20 bases between the two germline ends.

The chain carries TRBV10-2 and TRBJ1-4; a weak D match, TRBD1 (5 bases). The CDR3 loop spans 14 amino acids. Germline CDR1 WSHSY, CDR2 SAAADI. V lost 2 bases and J lost 8, with 12 bases in between. CDR3 region: CASSEQTRGEKLFF. Here the CDR3 DNA reads TGCGCCAGCAGTGAGCAGACCCGGGGGGAAAAACTGTTTTTT.

This chain links TRBV7-9 with TRBJ2-7; 9 bases match TRBD1. This CDR3 contains 16 residues. The V segment lost 4 bases and the J segment 3 bases; nucleotides outside the gene matches: 10. CDR1 SEHNR and CDR2 FQNEAQ come from the germline V gene (reference sequence). Here the CDR3 DNA reads TGTGCCAGCAGCTGGGGGACGGGACAGGGCTTCTACGAGCAGTACTTC. Amino acids: CASSWGTGQGFYEQYF.

CDR3 residues: CASSLDKGGRYEQYV. The CDR3 region has the DNA TGTGCCAGCAGCTTAGATAAGGGAGGCCGGTACGAGCAGTACGTC. This chain connects TRBV7-2 to TRBJ2-7, with D perhaps TRBD2 (6 bases). The CDR3 contains 15 residues. V shed 1 base and J shed 4 bases, with 14 bases lying between them. From germline, CDR1 is SGHTA and CDR2 FQGNSA.

The chain carries TRBV5-5 and TRBJ1-2; a possible D gene is TRBD1 (5 bases). The CDR3 is 15 amino acids. CDR1 is SGHKS and CDR2 is YYEKEE in the germline V gene (reference sequence). The V gene lost 2 bases and the J gene lost 4 bases, with 15 bases spanning the gap. DNA of the CDR3: TGTGCCAGCAGCTTATTTCAGGGCCTTCCCTATGGCTACACCTTC. Its translation is CASSLFQGLPYGYTF.

The chain links TRBV5-5 to TRBJ1-6, with no clear D. V lost 1 base, J lost 5 bases, and 7 bases lay in between. CDR1 is SGHKS and CDR2 is YYEKEE in the germline V gene (reference sequence). This CDR3 contains 14 residues. The CDR3 here is CASSLLLDNSPLHF. The CDR3 DNA reads TGTGCCAGCAGCTTGTTGCTAGATAATTCACCCCTCCACTTT.

The chain combines TRBV5-5 with TRBJ1-4; D ambiguous. CDR1 is SGHKS, CDR2 YYEKEE, per germline (reference sequence). This CDR3 spans 15 amino acids. Trimming shortened V by 2 bases and J by 6 bases, and 14 bases separated the two germline ends. CDR3: CASSFYGSPDEKLFF. For the CDR3, the DNA is TGTGCCAGCAGCTTCTACGGGAGTCCGGATGAAAAACTGTTTTTT.

V usage is TRBV12-5 and J usage is TRBJ1-5; 8 bases match TRBD1. CDR1 LGHNT and CDR2 FRNRAP come from the germline V gene. The CDR3 spans 16 residues. The V segment lost 6 bases and the J segment 5 bases; nucleotides outside the gene matches: 12. The CDR3 bases are TGTGCTAGTGGCCTGGACAGGGCGATAAAGGATCAGCCCCAGCATTTT. Residues: CASGLDRAIKDQPQHF. Filled out from reference TRBV12-5 and TRBJ1-5, the complete variable domain reads DARVTQTPRHKVTEMGQEVTMRCQPILGHNTVFWYRQTMMQGLELLAYFRNRAPLDDSGMPKDRFSAEMPDATLATLKIQPSEPRDSAVYFCASGLDRAIKDQPQHFGDGTRLSIL.

The chain carries TRBV5-4 and TRBJ1-1; unclear D gene. The CDR3 covers 15 residues. Trimming stripped 0 bases from V and 1 base from J, with 10 bases between. Germline V gene sequence: CDR1 SGHNT, CDR2 YYREEE (reference sequence). CDR3 DNA: TGTGCCAGCAGCTTGGACTGGGCTGGGAACACTGAAGCTTTCTTT. This codes for CASSLDWAGNTEAFF.

This clone was counted a few times. The chain recombines TRBV25-1 with TRBJ1-2, with D uncertain. Germline V gene sequence: CDR1 MGHDK, CDR2 SYGVNS. Trimming removed 2 bases from V and 8 bases from J, with 15 bases in between. The CDR3 has 14 amino acids. CDR3 sequence reads: CASSEPTRAGGYTF. The DNA for the CDR3 is TGTGCCAGCAGTGAACCCACGAGGGCGGGGGGCTACACCTTC.

This clone came up once. The V gene is TRBV6-1, the J gene TRBJ1-2; 10 nucleotides agree with TRBD1. CDR1 is MNHNS, CDR2 SASEGT, per germline. Germline trimming cut 2 bases from V and 5 bases from J; bases unmatched to any gene: 5. The length of the CDR3 is 15 residues. This CDR3 reads CASSEPTGGRYGYTF. The CDR3, as DNA: TGTGCCAGCAGTGAACCGACAGGGGGCAGATATGGCTACACCTTC.

The V gene is TRBV7-2, the J gene TRBJ2-5, with TRBD2 identical over 9 bases. Losses at the gene ends were 5 bases for V and 5 bases for J; bases not matched to a gene: 6. The germline V gene has CDR1 SGHTA and CDR2 FQGNSA. The CDR3 runs to 14 residues. CDR3 nucleotides: TGTGCCAGCAGCCCCGGACTAGCGTCTGAGACCCAGTACTTC. It translates to CASSPGLASETQYF.

Only a few counts were recorded for this clone. V usage is TRBV5-1 and J usage is TRBJ1-1, with D perhaps matching TRBD1 (6 bases). Germline CDR1 SGHRS, CDR2 YFSETQ. This CDR3 region has 14 residues. V was trimmed by 4 bases and J by 10 bases, leaving 20 bases between them. The CDR3 protein is CASSQGNREGAAFF. CDR3 bases: TGCGCCAGCAGCCAAGGAAACAGGGAAGGGGCAGCTTTCTTT.

The chain links TRBV6-5 to TRBJ2-3; TRBD2 aligns across 9 bases. CDR1 is MNHEY and CDR2 is SVGAGI in the germline V gene. Germline trimming cut 2 bases from V and 2 bases from J; bases unmatched to any gene: 5. The CDR3 runs to 16 residues. The CDR3 region has the DNA TGTGCCAGCAGTTACCGGCTAGCGGGGAACACAGATACGCAGTATTTT. Its translation is CASSYRLAGNTDTQYF.

This chain uses TRBV5-6 with TRBJ2-3, with 9 nucleotides matching TRBD2. The CDR3 runs 16 residues. CDR1 is SGHDT and CDR2 is YYEEEE in the germline V gene. Trimming took 5 bases from V and 5 from J; bases not matched to a gene: 12. In DNA, the CDR3 is TGTGCCAGCAGGCCTACCGGCGGGGGGGCAGGAGATACGCAGTATTTT. Translated: CASRPTGGGAGDTQYF. Filled out from reference TRBV5-6 and TRBJ2-3, the complete variable domain reads DAGVTQSPTHLIKTRGQQVTLRCSPKSGHDTVSWYQQALGQGPQFIFQYYEEEERQRGNFPDRFSGHQFPNYSSELNVNALLLGDSALYLCASRPTGGGAGDTQYFGPGTRLTVL.

V gene TRBV5-8 combines with J gene TRBJ1-5; D remains unclear. The CDR3 extends over 15 amino acids. CDR1 is SGHTS, CDR2 YDEGEE, per germline. The V and J ends lost 0 bases and 0 bases respectively, with 7 bases between them. In DNA form, the CDR3 reads TGTGCCAGCAGCTTGGCGGGGTATAGCAATCAGCCCCAGCATTTT. Translated, it gives CASSLAGYSNQPQHF.